This is a list of T cell receptor beta chains from one sample in a study of blood T cell repertoires in COVID-19. Libraries were prepared by immunoSEQ multiplex PCR; TCRdb keeps only in-frame clonotypes and omits some of them. The table has more than 150,000 clones, around 80% seen once. The sequencing input was PBMCs or T cells enriched from blood (not recorded which). These receptor sequences come from a man in his forties or fifties who had recovered from COVID-19. Each CDR3 is given with its conserved first and last residue. D genes are given only for firm matches. Only part of the rows carry a size: once, few, many, or a class if the clone is expanded.

size	V	J	D	DNA	CDR3
.	TRBV30	TRBJ1-2	.	TGTGCCTGGAATAGGCAGGAGGTCGGCGCAGGCTACACCTTC	CAWNRQEVGAGYTF
.	TRBV29-1	TRBJ2-7	TRBD1	TGCAGCGTTGAGTCAGACAGGGAAGCACACTACGAGCAGTACTTC	CSVESDREAHYEQYF
.	TRBV18	TRBJ2-2	TRBD1	TGTGCCAGCTCAAACCGAGGACAGGGGGCTTCCCTGACGAACACCGGGGAGCTGTTTTTT	CASSNRGQGASLTNTGELFF
.	TRBV7-8	TRBJ2-5	TRBD1	TGTGCCAGCAGCTTCTCACGGGGGGACAGGGCCCAAGAGACCCAGTACTTC	CASSFSRGDRAQETQYF
.	TRBV9	TRBJ1-1	TRBD1	TGTGCCAGCAGCGTAGGGACAGGGGGCAACACTGAAGCTTTCTTT	CASSVGTGGNTEAFF
few	TRBV27	TRBJ1-2	.	TGTGCCAGCAGTGCCTACTCCGGACAGACTAACTATGGCTACACCTTC	CASSAYSGQTNYGYTF
once	TRBV28	TRBJ2-7	TRBD1	TGTGCCAGCAGTTCAATCTCAGGGGGCTGGTACGAGCAGTACTTC	CASSSISGGWYEQYF
.	TRBV5-1	TRBJ2-2	TRBD2	TGCGCCAGCAGCTGGAGCGGGACGAACACCGGGGAGCTGTTTTTT	CASSWSGTNTGELFF
.	TRBV2	TRBJ2-1	TRBD1	TGTGCCAGCAGCAGGGGGTTCAATGAGCAGTTCTTC	CASSRGFNEQFF
.	TRBV6-5	TRBJ1-2	TRBD1	TGTGCCAGCATGGACCCAGGGGGCTCCCTCTATGGCTACACCTTC	CASMDPGGSLYGYTF
.	TRBV5-4	TRBJ2-1	TRBD2	TGTGCCAGCAGCGGGGGACTAGCGGGAGGGTTGAATGAGCAGTTCTTC	CASSGGLAGGLNEQFF
.	TRBV19	TRBJ1-6	.	TGTGCCAGTATGAAAGGGGGTCGGAATTCACCCCTCCACTTT	CASMKGGRNSPLHF
once	TRBV7-9	TRBJ2-1	TRBD2	TGTGCCAGCAGCTTAAAGGGGCGAACGACTAGCGGCCACAACAATGAGCAGTTCTTC	CASSLKGRTTSGHNNEQFF
.	TRBV28	TRBJ1-5	TRBD1	TGTGCCAGCAGTTTCCCAACAGGGGCTAATCAGCCCCAGCATTTT	CASSFPTGANQPQHF
few	TRBV19	TRBJ2-1	TRBD1	TGTGCCAGTAGTATTCAGGGGACAGGGCGAAATGAGCAGTTCTTC	CASSIQGTGRNEQFF
.	TRBV2	TRBJ1-1	.	TGTGCCAGCAGGAGGGCCACTATCACTGAAGCTTTCTTT	CASRRATITEAFF
.	TRBV5-1	TRBJ2-2	.	TGCGCCAGCAGCCAGCCTAGGGGGTTCCCGAACACCGGGGAGCTGTTTTTT	CASSQPRGFPNTGELFF
.	TRBV27	TRBJ1-1	.	TGTGCCAGCAGGCACCCCCCCGCACGGACTGAAGCTTTCTTT	CASRHPPARTEAFF
.	TRBV5-1	TRBJ1-3	.	TGCGCCAGCAGCTTGCTGGCCCAGACAGGTGGGGCCAACCCGACCTCTGGAAACACCATATATTTT	CASSLLAQTGGANPTSGNTIYF
.	TRBV5-1	TRBJ2-3	TRBD2	TGCGCCAGTCAACTGAACAGCGGGACTAGCACAGATACGCAGTATTTT	CASQLNSGTSTDTQYF
.	TRBV2	TRBJ1-2	.	TGTGCCAGCAGTGGACAGGTCCTTAACTATGGCTACACCTTC	CASSGQVLNYGYTF
.	TRBV5-1	TRBJ1-1	TRBD1	TGCGCCAGCAGCTTAATCGGACAGGGGGACACTGAAGCTTTCTTT	CASSLIGQGDTEAFF
.	TRBV19	TRBJ1-6	.	TGTGCCAGTAGTATAGTATGGGCCGATGAGAATTCACCCCTCCACTTT	CASSIVWADENSPLHF
.	TRBV15	TRBJ2-1	TRBD2	TGTGCCACCAGACGGGGGGGGACTAGCGGGCACAATGAGCAGTTCTTC	CATRRGGTSGHNEQFF
few	TRBV24-1	TRBJ2-7	.	TGTGCCACCAGTGACCCCTCAGGGGCAGACGAGCAGTACTTC	CATSDPSGADEQYF
.	TRBV27	TRBJ1-1	.	TGTGCCAGCAGTTTACCCCCTCCCACGGGGAGGGGCACTGAAGCTTTCTTT	CASSLPPPTGRGTEAFF
.	TRBV10-3	TRBJ2-1	TRBD2	TGTGCCATCAGGGTAGCGGGGGGGGACAATGAGCAGTTCTTC	CAIRVAGGDNEQFF
.	TRBV28	TRBJ2-5	TRBD2	TGTGCCAGCACCAGAGGGGGACTAGCGGGAGGGGGAGAGACCCAGTACTTC	CASTRGGLAGGGETQYF
.	TRBV19	TRBJ1-6	.	TGTGCCAGTAGTGTCTTACAGGGTGGGAATTCACCCCTCCACTTT	CASSVLQGGNSPLHF
few	TRBV19	TRBJ1-1	TRBD1	TGTGCCAGTAGCTTTGGACAGGGAAGTACTGAAGCTTTCTTT	CASSFGQGSTEAFF
.	TRBV28	TRBJ2-2	TRBD1	TGTGCCAGCAGTGAACCGACAGGGGGATTGAACACCGGGGAGCTGTTTTTT	CASSEPTGGLNTGELFF
few	TRBV6-5	TRBJ1-4	.	TGTGCCAGCAGTTACGGAGGGGACCTTAATGAAAAACTGTTTTTT	CASSYGGDLNEKLFF
once	TRBV7-2	TRBJ1-2	.	TGTGCCAGCAGCTCATTTCGGGGGGCAGGAGGTGGCTACACCTTC	CASSSFRGAGGGYTF
.	TRBV2	TRBJ1-1	TRBD1	TGTGCCAGCTACATCCGGTGGGACAGGGGTGACACTGAAGCTTTCTTT	CASYIRWDRGDTEAFF
.	TRBV11-1	TRBJ2-2	TRBD2	TGTGCCAGCAGGGAGCGGGAAAGAGGCACCGGGGAGCTGTTTTTT	CASRERERGTGELFF
few	TRBV4-1	TRBJ2-2	TRBD2	TGCGCCAGCAGCCAAGATTTTTCGGCTAGCGGGATCTCCGGGGAGCTGTTTTTT	CASSQDFSASGISGELFF
.	TRBV6-5	TRBJ2-5	TRBD2	TGTGCCAGCAGGACGGGACTAGTCATTGAGACCCAGTACTTC	CASRTGLVIETQYF
.	TRBV28	TRBJ2-7	TRBD2	TGTGCCAGCAGTTTATTAGCGGGGGCCTCCTACGAGCAGTACTTC	CASSLLAGASYEQYF
.	TRBV18	TRBJ1-6	TRBD1	TGTGCCAGCTCACCATCTGGGACAGGGGTGATTAATTCACCCCTCCACTTT	CASSPSGTGVINSPLHF
.	TRBV30	TRBJ1-2	TRBD1	TGTGCCTGGACCTTTAAAGGACAGGCGGCAGTCTATGGCTACACCTTC	CAWTFKGQAAVYGYTF